Presented here are 2 T cell receptor beta chains from one specimen sequenced in a study of OX40 agonist ivuxolimab in advanced cancers. Produced via immunoSEQ multiplex PCR; TCRdb's table is partial and in-frame only. The repertoire holds 50,000 to 70,000 clones, with roughly nine tenths as singletons. Sequenced material: CD4+ or CD8+ T cells sorted from blood, taken in a trial of the OX40 agonist ivuxolimab. The source of these receptors is an adult with an advanced solid tumor such as melanoma, head and neck, liver or kidney cancer.

The rearrangement links TRBV27 to TRBJ2-5, with no clear D. Trimming cost V 1 base and J 1 base, with 4 bases left between them. The CDR3 runs to 13 residues. Germline V gene sequence: CDR1 MNHEY, CDR2 SMNVEV (reference sequence). CDR3 nucleotide sequence: TGTGCCAGCAGTTTATGGGGCCAAGAGACCCAGTACTTC. Its protein is CASSLWGQETQYF.

The genes are TRBV28 and TRBJ1-3; 8 bases map to TRBD1. Germline V lookup: CDR1 MDHEN, CDR2 SYDVKM. This CDR3 contains 16 residues. The V gene end was trimmed by 4 bases and the J gene end by 0 bases; junction bases not matched to a gene: 5. The DNA for the CDR3 is TGTGCCAGCAGTTCGGGGACAGGTAACTCTGGAAACACCATATATTTT. Amino acid sequence: CASSSGTGNSGNTIYF.